This T cell receptor (beta chain) emerged from a study of T cell responses to AZD1222 COVID-19 vaccine (dated by TCRdb to 2020 to 2023). Regarding the research as a whole: TCR sequencing covered fewer than 250 trial participants: 200 to 220 given two doses of AZD1222 and 26 given two doses of MenACWY control vaccine. Trial participants were enrolled by age into 18-55, 56-69 and 70-plus year subgroups, with roughly 160, 29 and 62 TCR-sequenced participants respectively. What the research found in general, with its limitations: Most participants were white British and females outnumbered males, and the authors suggested that clonal diversity may have been underestimated. Because no samples from the day 14 peak response were available, repertoires could be characterized only after the peak T cell response. The vaccine-associated CD4 TCRs covered the entire spike protein, and the dominant responses fell in regions 160-218 and 743-854. Spike-specific TCR breadth and depth rose significantly after two AZD1222 doses compared with day 0 and with MenACWY recipients. Conclusions about previously exposed vaccinees are limited because only six or seven AZD1222 recipients were SARS-CoV-2 seropositive at baseline. In the small 56-69-year group, the increase in depth fell short of significance, most likely because of low power. Reportedly, almost half of the unique spike-specific TCRs recognized epitopes lying outside the regions that are mutated in the B.1.351 and B.1.1.7 variants.

CDR1 SGHRS and CDR2 YFSETQ were looked up in the germline V gene. V and J lose 4 bases and 5 bases, and a span of 12 bases separates them. The CDR3 covers 14 residues, taking in both the cysteine and the phenylalanine. The sequence is cut down to CDR3 DNA, 42 bases in frame from base 1. The CDR3 regions of human TCRbeta chains were analyzed by immunosequencing. As for the authors' bioinformatics: Repertoire TCRs were checked for matches against a reference library of SARS-CoV-2-specific TCRs that had been generated using the MIRA antigen-specificity platform. Breadth meant the fraction of unique TCRs that were SARS-CoV-2-associated, whereas depth meant the fraction of total T cells that were SARS-CoV-2-associated. Using the MIRA data, every spike-specific TCR was mapped to the spike region that the TCR reacted to and assigned to either a CD4 or a CD8 class. Log10-transformed breadth and depth values were compared by one-way ANOVA with Sidak's multiple comparisons tests. TCRdb carries this immuneACCESS record with in-frame sequences only. Its versions omit some clonotypes, under half of them owing to an unresolved V gene in the studies checked, with the rest unexplained. Clonal size and the V and J genes are those of that table, whereas D and trimming came from the DNA. The table for this sample lists roughly 150,000 clones; under 90% of them were counted only once. The ten largest clones capture under 2% of the sample.

Explained via the paper, the time point label denotes: about 28 days (+/-7) after the second vaccine dose. AZD1222 recipients given second doses at about 4 weeks or at about 12 weeks were pooled, since spike-specific TCR depth and breadth were not found to differ between the two schedules. Vaccinee samples were obtained from the UK trials COV001 and COV002, which included a single-blind randomized controlled phase 2/3 trial of AZD1222 (ChAdOx1 nCoV-19) in healthy adults. For TCRbeta chain sequencing, PBMC samples were collected from trial participants at day 0 and at day 28 after the second dose. Notes on this clone: Its binding antigen is unknown. Qualities for individual bases were not recorded, and no much larger clone is one base off.

This chain is built from TRBV5-1 and TRBJ1-4; no confident D gene assignment can be made. Material: peripheral blood, obtained 28 days after the second AZD1222 dose. The receptor's source is an adult who received the AZD1222 COVID-19 vaccine. The CDR3 protein: CASSLGNQNEKLFF. The DNA sequence is given as TGCGCCAGCAGCCTCGGGAACCAAAATGAAAAACTGTTTTTT.